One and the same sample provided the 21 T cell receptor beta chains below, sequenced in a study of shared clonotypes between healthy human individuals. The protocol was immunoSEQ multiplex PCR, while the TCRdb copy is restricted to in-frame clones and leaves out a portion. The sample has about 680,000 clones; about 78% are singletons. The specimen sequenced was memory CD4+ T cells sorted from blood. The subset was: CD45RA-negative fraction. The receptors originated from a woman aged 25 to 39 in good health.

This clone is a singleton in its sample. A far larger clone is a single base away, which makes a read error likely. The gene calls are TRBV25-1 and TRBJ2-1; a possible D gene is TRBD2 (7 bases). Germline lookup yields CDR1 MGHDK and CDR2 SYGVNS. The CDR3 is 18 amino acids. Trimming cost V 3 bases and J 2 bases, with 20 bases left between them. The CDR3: CASSDLEERGGPYNEQFF. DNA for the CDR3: TGTGCCAGCAGTGATCTTGAAGAGAGGGGGGGCCCCTACAATGAGCAGTTCTTC.

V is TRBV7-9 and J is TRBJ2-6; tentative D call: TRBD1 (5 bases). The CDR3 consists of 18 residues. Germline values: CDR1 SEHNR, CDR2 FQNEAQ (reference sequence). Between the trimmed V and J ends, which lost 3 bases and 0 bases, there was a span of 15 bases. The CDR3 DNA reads TGTGCCAGCAGCTTGGGGCAGGCCGTGGACTCTGGGGCCAACGTCCTGACTTTC. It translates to CASSLGQAVDSGANVLTF.

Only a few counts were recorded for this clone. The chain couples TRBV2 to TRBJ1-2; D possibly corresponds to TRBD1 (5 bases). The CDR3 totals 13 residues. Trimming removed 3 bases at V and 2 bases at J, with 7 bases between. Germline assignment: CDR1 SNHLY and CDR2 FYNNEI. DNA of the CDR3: TGTGCCAGCAGTGACCCAGGGAACTATGGCTACACCTTC. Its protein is CASSDPGNYGYTF.

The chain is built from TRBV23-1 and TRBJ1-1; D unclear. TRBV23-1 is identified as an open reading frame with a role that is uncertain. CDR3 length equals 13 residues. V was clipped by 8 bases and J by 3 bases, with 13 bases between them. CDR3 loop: CASSPSGYTEAFF. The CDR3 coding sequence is TGCGCCAGCTCCCCATCCGGCTACACTGAAGCTTTCTTT.

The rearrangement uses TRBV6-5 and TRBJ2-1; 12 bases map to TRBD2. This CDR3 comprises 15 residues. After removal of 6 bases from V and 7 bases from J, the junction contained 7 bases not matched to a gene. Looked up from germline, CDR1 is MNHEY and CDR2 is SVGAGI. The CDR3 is CASRILAGGRNEQFF. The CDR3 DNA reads TGTGCCAGCAGGATACTAGCGGGAGGTCGAAATGAGCAGTTCTTC.

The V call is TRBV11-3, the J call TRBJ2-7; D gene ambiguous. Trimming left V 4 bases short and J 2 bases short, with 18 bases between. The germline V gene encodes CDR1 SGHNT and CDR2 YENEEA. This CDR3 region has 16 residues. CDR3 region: CASSSGICLYAYEQYF. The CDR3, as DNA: TGTGCCAGCAGCTCAGGCATTTGCCTCTACGCCTACGAGCAGTACTTC.

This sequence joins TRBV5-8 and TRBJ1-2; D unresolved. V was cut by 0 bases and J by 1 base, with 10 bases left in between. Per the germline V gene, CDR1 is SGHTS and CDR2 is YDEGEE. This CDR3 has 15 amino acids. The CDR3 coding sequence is TGTGCCAGCAGCTTGGTTGGACTTCTTAACTATGGCTACACCTTC. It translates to CASSLVGLLNYGYTF.

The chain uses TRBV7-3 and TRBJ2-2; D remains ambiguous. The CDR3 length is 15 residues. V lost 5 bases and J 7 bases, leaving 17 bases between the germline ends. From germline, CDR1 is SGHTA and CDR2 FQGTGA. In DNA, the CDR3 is TGTGCCAGCAGCCCCACTACTCCTAGTGACGGGGAGCTGTTTTTT. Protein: CASSPTTPSDGELFF.

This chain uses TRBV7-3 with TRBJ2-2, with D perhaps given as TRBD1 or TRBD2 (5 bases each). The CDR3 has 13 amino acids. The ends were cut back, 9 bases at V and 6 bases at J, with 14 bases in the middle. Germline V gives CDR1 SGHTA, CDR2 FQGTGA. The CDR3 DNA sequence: TGTGCCAGTCGCCCTGAGGGGCCCGGGGAGCTGTTTTTT. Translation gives CASRPEGPGELFF.

DNA of the CDR3: TGTGCCAGCACCCTGACAGGGGGTGGTCAGCCCCAGCATTTT. Translated: CASTLTGGGQPQHF. This chain uses TRBV6-6 with TRBJ1-5; 9 bases align to TRBD1. The length of the CDR3 is 14 residues. Germline assignment: CDR1 MNHNY and CDR2 SVGAGI (reference sequence). V was clipped by 7 bases and J by 6 bases; unmatched bases: 7.

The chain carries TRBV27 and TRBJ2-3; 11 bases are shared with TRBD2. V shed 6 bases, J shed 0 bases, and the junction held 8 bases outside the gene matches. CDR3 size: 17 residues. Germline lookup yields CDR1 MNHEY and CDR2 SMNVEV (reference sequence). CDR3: CASRLSLAGASTDTQYF. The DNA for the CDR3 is TGTGCCAGCAGACTCTCACTAGCGGGAGCCAGCACAGATACGCAGTATTTT.

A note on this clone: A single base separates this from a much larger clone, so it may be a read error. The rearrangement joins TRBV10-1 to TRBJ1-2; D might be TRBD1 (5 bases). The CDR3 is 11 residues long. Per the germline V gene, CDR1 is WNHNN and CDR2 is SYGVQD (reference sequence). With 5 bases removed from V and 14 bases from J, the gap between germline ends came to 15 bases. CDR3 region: CASSSQGYVTF. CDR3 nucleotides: TGCGCCAGCAGTTCGCAGGGCTATGTTACCTTC.

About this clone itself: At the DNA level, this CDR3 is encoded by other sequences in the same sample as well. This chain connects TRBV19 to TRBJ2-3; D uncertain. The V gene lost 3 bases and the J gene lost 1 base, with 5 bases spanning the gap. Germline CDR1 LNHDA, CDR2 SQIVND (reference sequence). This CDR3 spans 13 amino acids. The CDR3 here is CASSMTRTDTQYF. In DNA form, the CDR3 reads TGTGCCAGTAGTATGACTCGCACAGATACGCAGTATTTT.

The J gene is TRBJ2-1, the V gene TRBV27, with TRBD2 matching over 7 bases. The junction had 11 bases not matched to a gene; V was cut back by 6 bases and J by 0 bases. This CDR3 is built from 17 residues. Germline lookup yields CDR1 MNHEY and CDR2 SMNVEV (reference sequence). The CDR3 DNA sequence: TGTGCCAGCAGCTTCTCGATAGCGGGCCCCTCCTACAATGAGCAGTTCTTC. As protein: CASSFSIAGPSYNEQFF.

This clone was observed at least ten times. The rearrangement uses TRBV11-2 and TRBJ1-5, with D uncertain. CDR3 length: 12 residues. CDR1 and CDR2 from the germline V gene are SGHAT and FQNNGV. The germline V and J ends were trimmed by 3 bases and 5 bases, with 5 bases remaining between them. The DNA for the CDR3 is TGTGCCAGCAGCTTTTTCGATCAGCCCCAGCATTTT. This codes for CASSFFDQPQHF.

In DNA, the CDR3 is TGTGCCAGTAGTATAGCTAGCGGGTCGAACACCGGGGAGCTGTTTTTT. Translation: CASSIASGSNTGELFF. The chain has TRBV19 and TRBJ2-2; 8 bases fit TRBD2. Trimming at V came to 1 base and at J to 0 bases, leaving 1 base not matched to a gene. The CDR3 is 16 amino acids. In germline, CDR1 is LNHDA, CDR2 SQIVND (reference sequence).

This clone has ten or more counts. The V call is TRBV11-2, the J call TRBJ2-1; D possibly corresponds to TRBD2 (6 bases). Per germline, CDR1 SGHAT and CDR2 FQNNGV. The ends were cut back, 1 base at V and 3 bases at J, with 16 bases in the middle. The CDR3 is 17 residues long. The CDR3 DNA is TGTGCCAGCAGCTTAGCGCCCGGGACTCGAAACTACAATGAGCAGTTCTTC. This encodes CASSLAPGTRNYNEQFF.

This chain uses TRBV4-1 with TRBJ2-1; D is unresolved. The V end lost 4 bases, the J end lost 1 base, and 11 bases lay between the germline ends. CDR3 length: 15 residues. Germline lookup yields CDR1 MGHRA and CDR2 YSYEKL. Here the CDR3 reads CASSPNLGSYNEQFF. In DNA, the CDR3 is TGCGCCAGCAGCCCCAACTTAGGTTCCTACAATGAGCAGTTCTTC.

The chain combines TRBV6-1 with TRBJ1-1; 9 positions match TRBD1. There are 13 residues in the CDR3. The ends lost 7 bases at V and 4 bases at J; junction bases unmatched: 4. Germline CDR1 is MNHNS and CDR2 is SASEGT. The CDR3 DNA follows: TGTGCCAGCACGGCGACAGGGGGCACTGAAGCTTTCTTT. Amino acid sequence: CASTATGGTEAFF.

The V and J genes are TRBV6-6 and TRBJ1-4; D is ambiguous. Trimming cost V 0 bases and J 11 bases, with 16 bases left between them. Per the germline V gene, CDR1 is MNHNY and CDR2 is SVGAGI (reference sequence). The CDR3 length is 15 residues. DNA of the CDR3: TGTGCCAGCAGTTACTCGTTTACAGAACCACCTAAACTGTTTTTT. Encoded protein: CASSYSFTEPPKLFF.

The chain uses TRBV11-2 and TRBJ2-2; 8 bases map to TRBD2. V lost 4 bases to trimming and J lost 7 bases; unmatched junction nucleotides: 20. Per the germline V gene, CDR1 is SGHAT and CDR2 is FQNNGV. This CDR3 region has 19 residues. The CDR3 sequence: CASSSRPGLVFGKDGELFF. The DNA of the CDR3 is TGTGCCAGCAGCTCACGACCGGGACTAGTATTTGGGAAGGACGGGGAGCTGTTTTTT.